The rows below give T cell receptor beta chains drawn from one sample of a study of T cell responses to AZD1222 COVID-19 vaccine. Produced via immunoSEQ multiplex PCR; TCRdb's table is partial and in-frame only. The sample consists of about 120,000 clones, approximately 89% of them appearing once. The sequences come from peripheral blood, collected on day 0 of AZD1222 vaccination. The source of these receptors is an adult in good health. Each CDR3 is given with its conserved first and last residue.

v_call cdr3_aa
TRBV29-1 CSVVGGGASREAFF
TRBV6-5 CASSPRRETQYF
TRBV5-1 CASSPLRGADTEAFF
TRBV6-5 CASSYSKGRTVHEQYF
TRBV6-2/TRBV6-3 CASSYTGTGTPRTDTQYF
TRBV28 CASSITTGTYGYTF
TRBV19 CASSIPRLRYSGNTIYF
TRBV15 CATSRDPGGVKGYTF
TRBV9 CASSVVGPLNTGELFF
TRBV28 CASSLPWGNGEQFF
TRBV7-9 CASSLRSSGHRWETQYF
TRBV27 CASSLPTGRSSYNEQFF
TRBV7-8 CASSLVTAGIEQYF
TRBV24-1 CATSPPDPTDTQYF
TRBV14 CASSQLGAANEKLFF
TRBV6-6 CATRGAGGKDTQYF
TRBV19 CASSIGDPGPLHF
TRBV6-5 CASSYGNIQYF
TRBV7-6 CASSLLGSGTTGELFF
TRBV7-9 CASSDRQGAPTEAFF
TRBV3-1/TRBV3-2 CASSLGASGGGPDTQYF
TRBV7-9 CASKSGTDTQYF
TRBV30 CACRSQVSNQPQHF
TRBV2 CASRSTGHYYNEQFF
TRBV7-8 CASSPGTGEYVEAFF
TRBV6-5 CASSYGTGGTGELFF
TRBV24-1 CATSALEGQPQHF
TRBV10-3 CAISESSPSGVQETQYF
TRBV5-1 CASGQGPLNTEAFF
TRBV6-6 CASTIGSGNTIYF
TRBV12-3/TRBV12-4 CASSSAGAQEFF
TRBV28 CASSLYGGNYEQYF
TRBV5-6 CASSRRLGHEQYF
TRBV5-4 CASSRAGVSYNSPLHF
TRBV14 CASSQRQDITDTQYF
TRBV25-1 CASSDSGQGDEKLFF
TRBV7-8 CASSLEMRGQSSYNEQFF
TRBV19 CASSNSGSHSYEQYF
TRBV6-1 CASSDTQPQHF
TRBV6-2/TRBV6-3 CASSYSGLAADTQYF
TRBV18 CASSPRVAGEYEQYF
TRBV6-5 CASSYSMTPQETQYF
TRBV5-1 CASSLEGDTGSTEAFF
TRBV6-5 CATSPGRDTGELFF
TRBV7-9 CASSPALRTGGSNYGYTF
TRBV5-4 CASSLTGGGTYEQYF
TRBV5-4 CASSLDSLYEQYF
TRBV6-5 CASSSTSGRIGELFF
TRBV5-1 CASSRGVLQETQYF
TRBV4-1 CASSQGPLASGSSDTQYF
TRBV13 CASSARPEAFF